A selection of T cell receptor beta chains follows, all from one sample in a study of T cell responses to AZD1222 COVID-19 vaccine. Measured with immunoSEQ multiplex PCR; TCRdb has only the in-frame clones, and not every one. Of approximately 150,000 clones listed, over 75% are singletons. The specimen was peripheral blood, collected 28 days after the second AZD1222 dose. The receptors were sampled from an adult who received the AZD1222 COVID-19 vaccine. Both conserved end residues are trimmed from each CDR3.

TRBJ1-5,TRBV12-3/TRBV12-4,ASSLGSNQPQH
TRBJ2-1,TRBV5-4,ASSASRGFGNEQF
TRBJ2-2,TRBV9,ASSPGTGELF
TRBJ2-6,TRBV5-1,ASSATLGGVGANVLT
TRBJ1-2,TRBV6-5,ASSRTGTHYGYT
TRBJ1-6,TRBV6-5,ASSKSQGMNSPLH
TRBJ1-5,TRBV6-1,ASSEMGMSQPQH
TRBJ2-1,TRBV9,ASSLYRDSQVGLYEQF
TRBJ2-1,TRBV11-2,ASIAGGNEQF
TRBJ1-2,TRBV5-8,ASSPGPATYGYT
TRBJ2-7,TRBV12-5,ASHLGTGPGEQY
TRBJ2-7,TRBV29-1,SVEDTGTGFYEQY
TRBJ2-7,TRBV5-6,ASSLVSYEQY
TRBJ1-1,TRBV4-1,ASSRLQGAGYTEAF
TRBJ2-5,TRBV12-3/TRBV12-4,ASSLGTPETQY
TRBJ1-5,TRBV18,ASSPRDEGQPQH
TRBJ1-1,TRBV29-1,SVRQGMNTEAF
TRBJ2-4,TRBV19,ASSTLDGSGNIQY
TRBJ1-2,TRBV5-1,ASSPGTNYGYT
TRBJ1-3,TRBV29-1,SGGDGNTIY
TRBJ2-7,TRBV5-1,ASSNEGREQY
TRBJ2-5,TRBV11-2,ASSLEAVQETQY
TRBJ1-4,TRBV15,ATSRDWETNEKLF
TRBJ2-1,TRBV7-2,ASSLSGHNEQF
TRBJ2-5,TRBV7-9,ASSPSQGGTSQETQY
TRBJ1-1,TRBV6-2/TRBV6-3,ASSPGGGTEAF
TRBJ2-1,TRBV3-1/TRBV3-2,ASSQERGLAVSNEQF
TRBJ1-4,TRBV6-1,ASSEGSVFTTNEKLF
TRBJ1-1,TRBV5-6,ASSLGGGTEAF
TRBJ2-7,TRBV7-9,ASSPGRALGEQY
TRBJ1-1,TRBV19,ASSIVDGPTEAF
TRBJ1-2,TRBV7-9,ASSSPTGDTNYGYT
TRBJ1-6,TRBV27,ASSFPLGGYWSPLH
TRBJ2-3,TRBV18,ASSPSHGRGVDTQY
TRBJ1-5,TRBV6-6,ASSSLGTQPQH
TRBJ2-7,TRBV3-1/TRBV3-2,ASSPTGTDSYEQY
TRBJ1-2,TRBV14,ASSQEGSAETYGYT
TRBJ2-7,TRBV6-5,ASSSPTIGAWEQY
TRBJ1-1,TRBV4-1,ASSQGTGIMNTEAF